The rows below give T cell receptor beta chains drawn from one sample of a study of identifying expanded T cells in peripheral blood. TCRdb keeps only in-frame clones here, not all; method: immunoSEQ multiplex PCR. The sample includes around 94,000 clones, more than 70% of them seen just once. The sample consisted of blood. These receptors were collected from a person aged 18 to 70 in good health. Both conserved end residues are part of each CDR3. A D gene is named only where the DNA matches it firmly. Clone size appears in some rows only: once, few, many, or a class for an expanded clone.

TRBJ1-3 | - | 16 | - | TRBV7-9 | TGTGCCAGCAGCTTAGGTGGGGGGCTCCTTGGAAACACCATATATTTT | CASSLGGGLLGNTIYF
TRBJ2-1 | - | 16 | TRBD2 | TRBV28 | TGTGCCAGCAGTGTGACTAGCGGGACCTCCTACAATGAGCAGTTCTTC | CASSVTSGTSYNEQFF
TRBJ1-1 | - | 15 | - | TRBV7-9 | TGTGCCAGCAGCTACCCGGGAGACGGGAACACTGAAGCTTTCTTT | CASSYPGDGNTEAFF
TRBJ1-1 | - | 13 | - | TRBV5-8 | TGTGCCAGCAGCTTGGGCCGGGATACTGAAGCTTTCTTT | CASSLGRDTEAFF
TRBJ2-2 | - | 18 | TRBD2 | TRBV7-2 | TGTGCCAGCAGCTTAAAGGTAGCGGGACCCGCGAACACCGGGGAGCTGTTTTTT | CASSLKVAGPANTGELFF
TRBJ1-6 | few | 15 | - | TRBV4-1 | TGCGCCAGCAGCCAAGTTGAAGGTATGAATTCACCCCTCCACTTT | CASSQVEGMNSPLHF
TRBJ1-1 | - | 13 | - | TRBV14 | TGTGCCAGCAGCCAGTACATGAACACTGAAGCTTTCTTT | CASSQYMNTEAFF
TRBJ1-2 | - | 15 | - | TRBV6-4 | TGTGCCAGAAAGGGCCCTAGTTCCGGGGGCTATGGCTACACCTTC | CARKGPSSGGYGYTF
TRBJ2-1 | - | 19 | TRBD1 | TRBV14 | TGTGCCAGCAGCTATAAGACAGGGGCCTCGTTTAGCTCCTACAATGAGCAGTTCTTC | CASSYKTGASFSSYNEQFF
TRBJ2-7 | - | 15 | TRBD1 | TRBV27 | TGTGCCAGCAGTTTATACAGGGGGCGCACCTACGAGCAGTACTTC | CASSLYRGRTYEQYF
TRBJ1-1 | - | 15 | - | TRBV14 | TGTGCCAGCTCCCTCATGCCGTCAGGAAACACTGAAGCTTTCTTT | CASSLMPSGNTEAFF
TRBJ2-2 | - | 16 | - | TRBV7-7 | TGTGCCAGCAGCTTACAAAGCGGGACAAACACCGGGGAGCTGTTTTTT | CASSLQSGTNTGELFF
TRBJ1-4 | - | 15 | - | TRBV6-1 | TGTGCCAGCAGTGAAGTCCTGCTCACTAATGAAAAACTGTTTTTT | CASSEVLLTNEKLFF
TRBJ2-3 | - | 16 | - | TRBV7-2 | TGTGCCAGCAGCTCGGGGTCGGCGCACAACACAGATACGCAGTATTTT | CASSSGSAHNTDTQYF
TRBJ2-5 | - | 15 | TRBD2 | TRBV9 | TGTGCCAGCAGCCAGGGACTAGCGACACAAGAGACCCAGTACTTC | CASSQGLATQETQYF
TRBJ2-1 | - | 18 | - | TRBV21-1 | TGTGCCAGCAGCAAAGGTTGGCTGCGTGAGAAGGGGTACAATGAGCAGTTCTTC | CASSKGWLREKGYNEQFF
TRBJ2-5 | - | 15 | TRBD2 | TRBV6-5 | TGTGCCAGCAGTGGCCTAGCGGGTGGCCAAGAGACCCAGTACTTC | CASSGLAGGQETQYF
TRBJ2-7 | - | 14 | TRBD2 | TRBV7-3 | TGTGCCAGCAGCTTAATCGGGGGGACCTACGAGCAGTACTTC | CASSLIGGTYEQYF
TRBJ1-3 | - | 18 | - | TRBV27 | TGTGCCAGCCGTTCCCTCACGAAGACGGGTAGCTCTGGAAACACCATATATTTT | CASRSLTKTGSSGNTIYF
TRBJ1-5 | - | 15 | TRBD1 | TRBV19 | TGTGCCAGTAGTGAGGACAGGGGGACGGGTCAGCCCCAGCATTTT | CASSEDRGTGQPQHF
TRBJ1-1 | - | 12 | - | TRBV28 | TGTGCCAGCAGTTTAGGGAACACTGAAGCTTTCTTT | CASSLGNTEAFF
TRBJ2-3 | - | 18 | TRBD2 | TRBV13 | TGTGCCAGCAGCTTGTTTAGCGGGGGGGCGGGCACCACAGATACGCAGTATTTT | CASSLFSGGAGTTDTQYF
TRBJ2-3 | - | 16 | TRBD2 | TRBV5-1 | TGCGCCAGCAGCCCCGGAGGAGCGGGGGTTAAAGATACGCAGTATTTT | CASSPGGAGVKDTQYF
TRBJ1-2 | - | 16 | - | TRBV19 | TGTGCCAGTAGTAAAGACTGGGATTGGCCTAACTATGGCTACACCTTC | CASSKDWDWPNYGYTF
TRBJ2-1 | - | 12 | - | TRBV7-8 | TGTGCCAGCAGCCGGCCGAACGATGAGCAGTTCTTC | CASSRPNDEQFF
TRBJ1-1 | few | 11 | - | TRBV20-1 | TGCAGTGCCTGGACATCAGGGGCGGCTTTCTTT | CSAWTSGAAFF
TRBJ1-2 | - | 14 | - | TRBV4-1 | TGCGCCAGCAGCCCCCCGGTGGGCGTTCTTGGCTACACCTTC | CASSPPVGVLGYTF
TRBJ1-1 | - | 12 | - | TRBV7-9 | TGTGCCAGCAGCTTCCTGAACACTGAAGCTTTCTTT | CASSFLNTEAFF
TRBJ2-7 | few | 14 | - | TRBV7-9 | TGTGCCAGCAGTCCAGGGATGAGCTCCTACGAGCAGTACTTC | CASSPGMSSYEQYF
TRBJ2-5 | - | 16 | TRBD1 | TRBV7-3 | TGTGCCAGCAGCTTAGGTGGACAGGACTTTCTAGAGACCCAGTACTTC | CASSLGGQDFLETQYF
TRBJ2-7 | - | 15 | TRBD2 | TRBV7-2 | TGTGCCAGCAGCTTAAACGCGGGGGGGCCCTGGGAGCAGTACTTC | CASSLNAGGPWEQYF
TRBJ2-3 | - | 15 | TRBD2 | TRBV5-6 | TGTGCCAGCAGCTTGGAACTAGCGGGAGGGGATACGCAGTATTTT | CASSLELAGGDTQYF
TRBJ1-1 | - | 15 | - | TRBV18 | TGTGCCAGCTCACCACCAGTGGCGATGAACACTGAAGCTTTCTTT | CASSPPVAMNTEAFF
TRBJ1-1 | - | 13 | - | TRBV10-3 | TGTGCCATGAGCCTCATGGGGAACACTGAAGCTTTCTTT | CAMSLMGNTEAFF